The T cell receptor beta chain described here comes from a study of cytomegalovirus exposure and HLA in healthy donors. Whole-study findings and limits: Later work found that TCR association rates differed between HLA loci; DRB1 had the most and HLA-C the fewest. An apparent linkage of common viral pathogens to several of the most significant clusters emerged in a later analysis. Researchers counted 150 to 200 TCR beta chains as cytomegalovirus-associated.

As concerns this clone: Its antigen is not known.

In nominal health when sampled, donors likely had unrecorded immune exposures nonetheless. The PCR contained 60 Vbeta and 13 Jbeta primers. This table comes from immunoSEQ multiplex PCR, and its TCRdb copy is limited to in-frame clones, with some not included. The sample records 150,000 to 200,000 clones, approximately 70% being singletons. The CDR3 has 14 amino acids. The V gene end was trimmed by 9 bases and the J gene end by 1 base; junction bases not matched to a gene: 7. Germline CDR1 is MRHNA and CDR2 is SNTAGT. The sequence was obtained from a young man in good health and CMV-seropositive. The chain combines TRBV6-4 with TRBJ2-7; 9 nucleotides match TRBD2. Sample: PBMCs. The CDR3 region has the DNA TGTGCCAGGAGGACTAGCGACGGGTCCTACGAGCAGTACGTC. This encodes CARRTSDGSYEQYV.